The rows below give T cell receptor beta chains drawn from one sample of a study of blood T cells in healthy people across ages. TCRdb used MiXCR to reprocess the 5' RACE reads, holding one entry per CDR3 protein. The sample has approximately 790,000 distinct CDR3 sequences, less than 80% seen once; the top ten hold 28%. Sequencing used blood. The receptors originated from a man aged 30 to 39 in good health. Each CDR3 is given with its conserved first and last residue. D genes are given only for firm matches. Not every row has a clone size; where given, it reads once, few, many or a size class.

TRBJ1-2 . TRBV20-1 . TGCAGTGCTACTACAGGGATTGACTATGGCTACACCTTC CSATTGIDYGYTF
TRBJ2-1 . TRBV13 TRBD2 TGTGCCAGCAGCCGCCGGGACTACCATGAGCAGTTCTTC CASSRRDYHEQFF
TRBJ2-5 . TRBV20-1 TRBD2 TGCAGTGCTAGTTTTCAGCGGGGGGTTTCCTACGGGCAGTACTTC CSASFQRGVSYGQYF
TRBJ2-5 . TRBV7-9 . TGTGCCAGCAGCGGAGACTTGGAAGAGCAGTACTTC CASSGDLEEQYF
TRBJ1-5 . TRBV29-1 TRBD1 TGCAGCGTTGCCGGGACAGACAATCAGCCCCAGCATTTT CSVAGTDNQPQHF
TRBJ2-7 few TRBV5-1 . TGCGCCAGCAGCATTGAGGGAAGGAACGAGCAGTACTTC CASSIEGRNEQYF
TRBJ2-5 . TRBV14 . TGTGCCAGCAGCCAAGCTCTGCTACGGGGTCAGACCCAGTACTTC CASSQALLRGQTQYF
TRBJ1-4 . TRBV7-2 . TGTGCCAGCAGCTTAGACTACCGGGCCCGGGGAGGTGAAAAACTGTTTTTT CASSLDYRARGGEKLFF
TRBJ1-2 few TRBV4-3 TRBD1 TGCGCCAGCAGCCCGTTGACAGGGGTGGAGGGCTACACCTTC CASSPLTGVEGYTF
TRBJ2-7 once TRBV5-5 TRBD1 TGTGCCAGCAGTCAGACAGGGGGAGGATTCGACGAGCAGTACTTC CASSQTGGGFDEQYF
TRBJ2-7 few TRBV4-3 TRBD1 TGCGCCAGCAGCCAAGAAGTGACAGGGACCTACGAGCAGTACTTC CASSQEVTGTYEQYF
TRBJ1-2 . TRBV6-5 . TGTGCCAGCAATGGGGGGCTCTATGGCTACACCTTC CASNGGLYGYTF
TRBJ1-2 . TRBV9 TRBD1 TGTGCCAGCACCCCCTACCTGGGACAGGGGTTCGGCTACACCTTC CASTPYLGQGFGYTF
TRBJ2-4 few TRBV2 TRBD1 TGTGCCAGCCACGAACGGACAGGGGGTGGGCAGTACTTC CASHERTGGGQYF
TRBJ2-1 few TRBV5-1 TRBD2 TGCGCCAGCAGCCCCACCCTCGCGGGGGGGAACGGTGAGCAGTTCTTC CASSPTLAGGNGEQFF
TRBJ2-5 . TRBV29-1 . TGCAGCGCAGCAGGGAGAGAGACCCAGTACTTC CSAAGRETQYF
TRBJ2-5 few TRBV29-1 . TGCAGTATAAGGGAAGAGACCCAGTACTTC CSIREETQYF